The next 2 T cell receptor beta chains were all read from a single sample in a study of blood T cell repertoires in COVID-19. The assay was immunoSEQ multiplex PCR, and TCRdb's table has in-frame clones only and misses some. The sample lists 200,000 or so clones; less than 90% were seen once. Material for sequencing was peripheral blood. The receptor source for this set is a man in his 70s with active or convalescent COVID-19.

The V and J genes are TRBV6-2 or TRBV6-3 and TRBJ2-4, with a weak D call TRBD1 (6 bases). V was pared by 4 bases and J by 0 bases, with 16 bases between. The CDR3 spans 17 residues. Germline V CDR1 and CDR2: MNHEY, SVGEGT. As DNA, the CDR3 is TGTGCCAGCAGTTCGATCCGGGACATTGAAGCCAAAAACATTCAGTACTTC. Its protein is CASSSIRDIEAKNIQYF.

V usage is TRBV30 and J usage is TRBJ1-5; D is perhaps TRBD1 (5 bases). Germline V gene lookup returns CDR1 GTSNPN and CDR2 SVGIG (reference sequence). Trimming removed 2 bases at V and 4 bases at J, with 15 bases between. CDR3 size: 15 residues. This CDR3 is CAWSLAGRVNQPQHF. The CDR3 bases are TGTGCCTGGAGTCTGGCCGGCAGGGTTAATCAGCCCCAGCATTTT.